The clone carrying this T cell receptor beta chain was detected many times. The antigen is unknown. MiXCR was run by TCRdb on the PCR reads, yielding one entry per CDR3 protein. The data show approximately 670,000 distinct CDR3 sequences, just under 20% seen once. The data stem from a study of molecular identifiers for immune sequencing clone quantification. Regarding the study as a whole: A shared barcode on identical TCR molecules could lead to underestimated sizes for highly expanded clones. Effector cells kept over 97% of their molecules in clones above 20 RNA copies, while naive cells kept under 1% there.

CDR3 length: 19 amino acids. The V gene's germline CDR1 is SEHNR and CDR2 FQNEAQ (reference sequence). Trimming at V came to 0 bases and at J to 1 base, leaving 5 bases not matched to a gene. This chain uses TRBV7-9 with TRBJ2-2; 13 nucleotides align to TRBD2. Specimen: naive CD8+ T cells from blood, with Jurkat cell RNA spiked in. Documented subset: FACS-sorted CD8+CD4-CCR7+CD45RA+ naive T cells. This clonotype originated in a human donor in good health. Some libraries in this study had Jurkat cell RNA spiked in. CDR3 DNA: TGTGCCAGCAGCTTAGCGGTCCGGACTAGCGGGAGGAACACCGGGGAGCTGTTTTTT. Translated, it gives CASSLAVRTSGRNTGELFF.